Below are 7 T cell receptor beta chains sequenced from a single sample in a study of CD8+ T cells in alopecia areata. Reverse transcribed after extraction, RNA yielded cDNA as the sequencing template. Clones were sequenced by immunoSEQ multiplex PCR, and TCRdb holds only the in-frame ones, with some missing. The sample lists approximately 160,000 clones, 60% to 75% occurring once. Specified treatment: oral pan-JAK inhibitor, 5-10 mg twice daily. Sequencing used CD4+ T cells sorted from blood, obtained at week 24, from a patient treated with tofacitinib. All receptors derive from a human donor with alopecia areata.

The gene calls are TRBV29-1 and TRBJ1-1; TRBD1 matches at 8 bases. This CDR3 has 13 amino acids. Unmatched junction bases numbered 4, after V lost 4 bases and J lost 3 bases. Germline V gene data show CDR1 as SQVTM and CDR2 as ANQGSEA. CDR3 sequence reads: CSVVQGGYTEAFF. The CDR3 region has the DNA TGCAGCGTTGTACAGGGGGGTTACACTGAAGCTTTCTTT. The full variable domain, in which reference TRBV29-1 and TRBJ1-1 provide the parts outside the CDR3, is SAVISQKPSRDICQRGTSLTIQCQVDSQVTMMFWYRQQPGQSLTLIATANQGSEATYESGFVIDKFPISRPNLTFSTLTVSNMSPEDSSIYLCSVVQGGYTEAFFGQGTRLTVV.

This chain uses TRBV5-5 with TRBJ1-2, with D unresolved. V lost 4 bases, J lost 4 bases, and 14 bases lay in between. Per germline, CDR1 SGHKS and CDR2 YYEKEE (reference sequence). This CDR3 region has 14 residues. DNA for the CDR3: TGTGCCAGCAGCCCGAGAGGGATCTTCTATGGCTACACCTTC. Translated: CASSPRGIFYGYTF. Together with reference TRBV5-5 and TRBJ1-2, the CDR3 gives the full variable domain: DAGVTQSPTHLIKTRGQQVTLRCSPISGHKSVSWYQQVLGQGPQFIFQYYEKEERGRGNFPDRFSARQFPNYSSELNVNALLLGDSALYLCASSPRGIFYGYTFGSGTRLTVV.

The chain recombines TRBV7-2 with TRBJ1-5; no definite D call. Germline V CDR1 and CDR2: SGHTA, FQGNSA. The CDR3 length is 14 residues. Trimming cost V 5 bases and J 3 bases, with 11 bases left between them. The CDR3 here is CASSLTRDNQPQHF. DNA for the CDR3: TGTGCCAGCAGCCTCACGAGGGACAATCAGCCCCAGCATTTT.

The rearrangement links TRBV30 to TRBJ1-1; D is ambiguous. The V end was cut by 2 bases, the J end by 8 bases, with 12 bases between. In germline, CDR1 is GTSNPN, CDR2 SVGIG (reference sequence). The CDR3 covers 12 residues. The CDR3 here is CAWSSWSLEAFF. The CDR3 nucleotides are TGTGCCTGGAGTAGTTGGTCTCTCGAAGCTTTCTTT.

This chain uses TRBV29-1 with TRBJ2-7; 8 bases are a match to TRBD1. This CDR3 spans 12 amino acids. Looked up from germline, CDR1 is SQVTM and CDR2 is ANQGSEA. The ends lost 6 bases at V and 3 bases at J; junction bases unmatched: 4. For the CDR3, the DNA is TGCAGCGTGACCGGGACAGGCTACGAGCAGTACTTC. It is translated as CSVTGTGYEQYF.

The chain has TRBV6-5 and TRBJ1-2; no definite D call. The V gene lost 7 bases and the J gene lost 0 bases, with 15 bases spanning the gap. This CDR3 spans 15 amino acids. From germline, CDR1 is MNHEY and CDR2 SVGAGI. The CDR3: CASKPDPLANYGYTF. CDR3 DNA: TGTGCCAGCAAACCGGACCCGCTCGCTAACTATGGCTACACCTTC.

The chain joins TRBV7-9 to TRBJ2-3; no clear D. V lost 1 base to trimming and J lost 3 bases, with 8 bases between them. The CDR3 spans 14 residues. Germline CDR1 reads SEHNR; CDR2 reads FQNEAQ (reference sequence). CDR3 sequence reads: CASSLGGHTDTQYF. The CDR3 DNA sequence: TGTGCCAGCAGCTTAGGGGGTCATACAGATACGCAGTATTTT. Filled out from reference TRBV7-9 and TRBJ2-3, the complete variable domain reads DTGVSQNPRHKITKRGQNVTFRCDPISEHNRLYWYRQTLGQGPEFLTYFQNEAQLEKSRLLSDRFSAERPKGSFSTLEIQRTEQGDSAMYLCASSLGGHTDTQYFGPGTRLTVL.